This TCR beta chain comes out of a study of blood T cells in healthy people across ages. A second PCR, run for about 7 to 11 cycles, used a sample-barcoded 5' primer plus a J-beta primer mix. TCRdb re-derived calls from the 5' RACE reads in MiXCR, one entry per CDR3 protein. Among over 750,000 distinct CDR3 sequences, roughly 25% were seen once, and the ten largest hold around 9.2%. Healthy individuals of Caucasian origin from Russia, aged roughly 6 to 95, served as donors. The CDR3 totals 13 residues. From germline, CDR1 is SQVTM and CDR2 ANQGSEA. Trimming took off 4 bases at V and 2 bases at J, with 8 bases between the two ends. The sample was also reused in another study, on T cells of mothers and their children. That work contributes: Reads obtained per mother exceeded 8.5 million TCR beta CDR3 reads, with roughly 3.3 million obtained per child.

The receptor's source is a boy aged 5-17 years in good health. This chain links TRBV29-1 with TRBJ2-2; D is unresolved. Material: blood. The CDR3 DNA is TGCAGCGTTGTGGCAGGCAACACCGGGGAGCTGTTTTTT. Translation gives CSVVAGNTGELFF.